This T cell receptor (beta chain) appears in the sequencing data of a study of cytomegalovirus exposure and HLA in healthy donors. TCRdb keeps only in-frame clones here, not all; method: immunoSEQ multiplex PCR. This table has 150,000 to 180,000 clones, roughly 90% appearing once. Whole-study findings and limits: The investigators catalogued 150 to 200 TCR beta chains as cytomegalovirus-associated. Both high specificity and high sensitivity reportedly marked the classifier's diagnosis of cytomegalovirus status. Most TCR sequences were rare, but some public TCRs occurred in many donors.

The CDR3 consists of 14 residues. Germline V gene data show CDR1 as GTSNPN and CDR2 as SVGIG (reference sequence). V dropped 0 bases and J dropped 1 base, with 6 bases sitting between them. An approximately 120-subject validation cohort, separate from the approximately 610-subject first cohort, supplied the donors. This clone occurred a few times. The antigen is not known. The sequenced sample was PBMCs. The receptor comes from a man aged 18 to 29 in good health and CMV-seropositive. This chain joins TRBV30 and TRBJ2-2; D is unresolved. CDR3 nucleotides: TGTGCCTGGAGTGTACTCGGGAACACCGGGGAGCTGTTTTTT. This sequence encodes CAWSVLGNTGELFF. Supplemented by reference TRBV30 and TRBJ2-2, the full variable domain reads SQTIHQWPATLVQPVGSPLSLECTVEGTSNPNLYWYRQAAGRGLQLLFYSVGIGQISSEVPQNLSASRPQDRQFILSSKKLLLSDSGFYLCAWSVLGNTGELFFGEGSRLTVL.